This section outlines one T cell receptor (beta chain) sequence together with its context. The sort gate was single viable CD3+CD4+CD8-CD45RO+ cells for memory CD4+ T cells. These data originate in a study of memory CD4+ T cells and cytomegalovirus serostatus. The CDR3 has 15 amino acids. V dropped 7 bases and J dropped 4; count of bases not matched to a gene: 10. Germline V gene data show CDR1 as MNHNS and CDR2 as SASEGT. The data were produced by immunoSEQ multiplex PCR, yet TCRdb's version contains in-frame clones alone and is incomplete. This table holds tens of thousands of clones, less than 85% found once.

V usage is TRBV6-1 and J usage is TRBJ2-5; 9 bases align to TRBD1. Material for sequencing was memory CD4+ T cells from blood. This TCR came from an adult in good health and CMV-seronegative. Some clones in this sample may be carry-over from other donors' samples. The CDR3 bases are TGTGCCAGCACGTGGGCGGACAGGGGACGAGAGACCCAGTACTTC. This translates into CASTWADRGRETQYF.